This TCR beta chain appears in the sequencing data of a study of T cells in Graves' hyperthyroidism and ophthalmopathy. This clonotype was recorded many times. The CDR3 spans 12 residues. V dropped 5 bases and J dropped 10 bases, with 14 bases sitting between them. Germline values: CDR1 SNHLY, CDR2 FYNNEI. The investigators amplified TCR beta CDR3 regions from RNA transcripts. A first-round RT-PCR of the TCR CDR3 used the HTBI primer set. TCRdb analysed the multiplex PCR reads with MiXCR anew, one entry per CDR3 protein. This table holds around 340,000 distinct CDR3 sequences, roughly a fifth found once.

This chain links TRBV2 with TRBJ1-1; D gene unclear. The sample was blood. The origin of this receptor is a woman between 50 and 59 years old with Graves' hyperthyroidism. The CDR3 DNA sequence: TGTGCCAGCAGTATTAAGGGTGGAGGAGCTTTCTTT. Protein: CASSIKGGGAFF.